This T cell receptor beta chain is from a study of Ad26.COV2.S vaccination and SARS-CoV-2 variants. Profiled with immunoSEQ multiplex PCR; TCRdb holds only in-frame clones, not every one. The repertoire has roughly 380,000 clones, roughly 81% of them found once; the top ten carry around 3.3%. Treatment denoted: some 20 received Ad26.COV2.S at low or high dose, single or two shots; 5 received placebo; per-sample allocation not given. The samples were gathered on day 63 after the first injection of vaccine or placebo. As regards this clone: The target antigen is unknown.

V lost 4 bases and J lost 5; bases outside the gene matches: 14. The CDR3 length is 17 residues. Germline V gene sequence: CDR1 KGHDR, CDR2 SFDVKD. Whole-study findings and limits: It was reported that spike-specific CD8+ and CD4+ T cell responses were substantially broad after vaccination. Placebo and vaccine recipients had non-spike TCR breadth that was similar.

This sequence joins TRBV24-1 and TRBJ2-5, with 8 bases aligning to TRBD2. The source is a person between 18 and 60 years old who received the Ad26.COV2.S COVID-19 vaccine or a placebo. Sequencing used peripheral blood, obtained in a trial of Ad26.COV2.S vaccine versus placebo. CDR3 coding DNA: TGTGCCACCAGTGACCCACGAGCGGGAGAAATTGGGGAGACCCAGTACTTC. Amino acids: CATSDPRAGEIGETQYF.